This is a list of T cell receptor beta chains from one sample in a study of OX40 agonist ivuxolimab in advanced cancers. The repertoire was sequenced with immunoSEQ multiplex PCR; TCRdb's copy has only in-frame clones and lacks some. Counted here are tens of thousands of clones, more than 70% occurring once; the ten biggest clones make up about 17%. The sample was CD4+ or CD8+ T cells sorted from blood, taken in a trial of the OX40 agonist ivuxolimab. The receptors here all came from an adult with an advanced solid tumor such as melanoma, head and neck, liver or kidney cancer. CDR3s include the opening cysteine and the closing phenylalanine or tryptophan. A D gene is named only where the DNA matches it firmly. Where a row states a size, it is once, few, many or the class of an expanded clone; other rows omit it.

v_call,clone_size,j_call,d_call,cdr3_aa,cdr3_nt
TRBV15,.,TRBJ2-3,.,CATSRDRAALWHF,TGTGCCACCAGCAGAGATCGGGCAGCTCTATGGCATTTT
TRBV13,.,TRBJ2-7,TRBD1,CASSQGVGTYEQYF,TGTGCCAGCAGCCAGGGGGTTGGGACCTACGAGCAGTACTTC
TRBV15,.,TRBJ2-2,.,CATSRDRGLRTGELFF,TGTGCCACCAGTAGAGATCGGGGGCTACGTACCGGGGAGCTGTTTTTT
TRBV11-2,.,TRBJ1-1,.,CASSLRRNTEAFF,TGTGCCAGCAGCTTACGGAGGAACACTGAAGCTTTCTTT
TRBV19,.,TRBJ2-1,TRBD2,CASSIGGSGSYNEQFF,TGTGCCAGTAGTATAGGAGGTAGCGGGAGCTACAATGAGCAGTTCTTC
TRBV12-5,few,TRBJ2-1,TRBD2,CASGSFEAGVGNEQFF,TGTGCTAGTGGTTCCTTTGAAGCGGGAGTGGGGAATGAGCAGTTCTTC
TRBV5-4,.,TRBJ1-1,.,CAVLSGGNEAFF,TGTGCCGTACTATCTGGGGGAAATGAAGCTTTCTTT
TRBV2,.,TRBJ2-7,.,CASSGYEQYF,TGTGCCAGCAGTGGGTACGAGCAGTACTTC
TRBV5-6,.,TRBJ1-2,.,CASSLGTTDTF,TGTGCCAGCAGCTTGGGGACGACGGACACCTTC
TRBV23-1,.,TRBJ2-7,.,CASSQSELGTYEQYF,TGCGCCAGCAGTCAATCGGAGCTGGGCACCTACGAGCAGTACTTC
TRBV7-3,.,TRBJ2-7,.,CASSLMGSGYEQYF,TGTGCCAGCAGCTTAATGGGCAGCGGCTACGAGCAGTACTTC
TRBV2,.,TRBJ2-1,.,CASSAYPAGYNEQFF,TGTGCCAGCAGTGCTTACCCAGCAGGGTACAATGAGCAGTTCTTC
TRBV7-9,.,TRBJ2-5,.,CASSRLEAVETQYF,TGTGCCAGCAGCCGGCTGGAGGCTGTAGAGACCCAGTACTTC
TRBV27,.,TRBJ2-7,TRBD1,CASRRLRDRVYEQYF,TGTGCCAGCAGAAGACTCCGGGACAGGGTATACGAGCAGTACTTC
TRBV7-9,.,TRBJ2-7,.,CASSLGAVTYEQYF,TGTGCCAGCAGCCTGGGGGCAGTAACCTACGAGCAGTACTTC
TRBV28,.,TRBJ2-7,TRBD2,CATAPGLAGGYEQYF,TGTGCCACCGCCCCCGGACTAGCGGGGGGGTACGAGCAGTACTTC
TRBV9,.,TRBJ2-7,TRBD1,CASSVEDRDEQYF,TGTGCCAGCAGCGTAGAGGACAGGGACGAGCAGTACTTC
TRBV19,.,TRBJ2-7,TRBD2,CASSLGLAKSYEQYF,TGTGCCAGTAGCCTCGGACTAGCGAAATCCTACGAGCAGTACTTC
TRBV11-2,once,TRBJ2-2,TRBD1,CASSWDRGTGELFF,TGTGCCAGCAGCTGGGACAGGGGTACCGGGGAGCTGTTTTTT
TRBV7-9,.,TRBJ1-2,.,CASSLGQTIFYGYTF,TGTGCCAGCAGCTTAGGACAGACAATTTTCTATGGCTACACCTTC
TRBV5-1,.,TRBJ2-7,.,CASSLEGFEQYF,TGCGCCAGCAGCTTGGAGGGGTTCGAGCAGTACTTC
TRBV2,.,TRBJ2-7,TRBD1,CASSGQGVYDEQYF,TGTGCCAGCAGTGGACAGGGGGTATACGACGAGCAGTACTTC
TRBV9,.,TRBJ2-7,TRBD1,CASSVGDSSYEQYF,TGTGCCAGCAGCGTAGGGGACAGTTCCTACGAGCAGTACTTC
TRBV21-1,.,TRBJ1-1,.,CASSTAHRQNTEAFF,TGTGCCAGCAGCACCGCCCACAGGCAGAACACTGAAGCTTTCTTT
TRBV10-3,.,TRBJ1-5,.,CAISDLNQPQHF,TGTGCCATCAGTGATCTCAATCAGCCCCAGCATTTT
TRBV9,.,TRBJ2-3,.,CASSVGTTSTDTQYF,TGTGCCAGCAGCGTAGGGACAACTAGCACAGATACGCAGTATTTT
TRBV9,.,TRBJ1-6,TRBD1,CASSAADREYNSPLHF,TGTGCCAGCAGCGCAGCAGACAGGGAGTATAATTCACCCCTCCACTTT
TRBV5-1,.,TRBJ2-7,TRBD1,CASSPGTVLTGQYF,TGCGCCAGCAGCCCGGGGACAGTTCTTACGGGGCAGTACTTC
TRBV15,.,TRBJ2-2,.,CATSREGLPYTGELFF,TGTGCCACCAGCAGAGAAGGACTACCGTACACCGGGGAGCTGTTTTTT
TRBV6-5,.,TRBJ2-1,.,CASGSFEQFF,TGTGCCAGCGGGAGTTTTGAGCAGTTCTTC
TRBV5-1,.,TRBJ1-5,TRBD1,CASSPGTGGRQPQHF,TGCGCCAGCAGCCCCGGGACAGGGGGCCGTCAGCCCCAGCATTTT
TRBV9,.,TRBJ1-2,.,CASSVLDYTF,TGTGCCAGCAGCGTACTTGACTACACCTTC
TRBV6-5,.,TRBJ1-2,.,CASRLLTGNYGYTF,TGTGCCAGCAGACTCCTCACGGGTAACTATGGCTACACCTTC
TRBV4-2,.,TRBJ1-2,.,CASSQPGLGKPYGYTF,TGTGCCAGCAGCCAACCTGGCCTGGGGAAGCCCTATGGCTACACCTTC
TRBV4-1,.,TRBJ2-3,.,CASSQDKRTDTQYF,TGCGCCAGCAGCCAAGACAAACGCACAGATACGCAGTATTTT
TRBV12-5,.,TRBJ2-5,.,CASGFPRGQETQYF,TGTGCTAGTGGTTTTCCCCGCGGGCAAGAGACCCAGTACTTC
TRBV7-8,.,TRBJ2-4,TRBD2,CASSMGLAGGATISAKNIQYF,TGTGCCAGCAGCATGGGACTAGCGGGGGGGGCCACGATCTCGGCCAAAAACATTCAGTACTTC
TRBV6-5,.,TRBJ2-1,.,CASSPGQGLHGEQFF,TGTGCCAGCAGTCCCGGACAGGGACTACATGGTGAGCAGTTCTTC
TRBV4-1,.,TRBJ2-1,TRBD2,CASSQVSLAGLDSNEQFF,TGCGCCAGCAGCCAAGTTTCACTAGCGGGACTTGACTCGAATGAGCAGTTCTTC
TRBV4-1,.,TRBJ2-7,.,CASSQGGGSYEQYF,TGCGCCAGCAGCCAAGGAGGCGGAAGCTACGAGCAGTACTTC
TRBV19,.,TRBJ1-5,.,CASSIPPREQPQHF,TGTGCCAGTAGTATCCCCCCCAGGGAACAGCCCCAGCATTTT
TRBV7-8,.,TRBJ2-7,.,CASSPGPGYEQYF,TGTGCCAGCAGCCCTGGGCCAGGGTACGAGCAGTACTTC
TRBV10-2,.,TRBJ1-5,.,CASSDKRAPPQHF,TGCGCCAGCAGTGACAAGCGAGCGCCGCCCCAGCATTTT
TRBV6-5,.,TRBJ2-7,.,CASSYREISYEQYF,TGTGCCAGCAGTTACAGGGAGATCTCCTACGAGCAGTACTTC
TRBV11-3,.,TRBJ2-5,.,CASSGPGIKETQYF,TGTGCCAGCAGCGGTCCAGGGATTAAAGAGACCCAGTACTTC
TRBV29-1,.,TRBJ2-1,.,CSVEEGAYNEQFF,TGCAGCGTTGAAGAGGGGGCGTACAATGAGCAGTTCTTC
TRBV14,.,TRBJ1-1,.,CASSQAGGEAFF,TGTGCCAGCAGCCAAGCGGGGGGAGAAGCTTTCTTT
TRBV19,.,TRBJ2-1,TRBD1,CASSPGQVTYNEQFF,TGTGCCAGTAGTCCCGGACAGGTAACCTACAATGAGCAGTTCTTC
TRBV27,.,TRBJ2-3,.,CASSFSRVAADTQYF,TGTGCCAGCAGTTTTTCCCGGGTAGCGGCAGATACGCAGTATTTT
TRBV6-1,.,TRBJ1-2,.,CASTEEEGWRGYTF,TGTGCCAGCACCGAAGAGGAGGGCTGGCGGGGCTACACCTTC
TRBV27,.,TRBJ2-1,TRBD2,CASNPRERRYNEQFF,TGTGCCAGCAATCCGCGGGAGCGCCGGTACAATGAGCAGTTCTTC
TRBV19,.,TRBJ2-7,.,CASSIGGLGEQYF,TGTGCCAGTAGTATCGGAGGGCTAGGGGAGCAGTACTTC
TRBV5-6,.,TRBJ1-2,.,CASSWPGAEGDYGYTF,TGTGCCAGCAGCTGGCCCGGGGCAGAAGGAGACTATGGCTACACCTTC
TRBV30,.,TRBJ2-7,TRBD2,CAWSLAGNEQYF,TGTGCCTGGAGTCTAGCGGGCAACGAGCAGTACTTC
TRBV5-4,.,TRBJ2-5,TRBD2,CASSFSGRAQETQYF,TGTGCCAGCAGCTTTAGCGGGAGGGCGCAAGAGACCCAGTACTTC
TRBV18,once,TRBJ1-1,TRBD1,CASSPSRGRGSTEAFF,TGTGCCAGCTCACCCTCCAGGGGGCGAGGAAGCACTGAAGCTTTCTTT
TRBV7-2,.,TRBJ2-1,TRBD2,CASSTLAGPWNEQFF,TGTGCCAGCAGCACATTAGCGGGGCCTTGGAATGAGCAGTTCTTC
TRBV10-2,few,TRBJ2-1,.,CASSPGAKQFF,TGCGCCAGCTCCCCTGGCGCGAAGCAGTTCTTC
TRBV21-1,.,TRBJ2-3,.,CASSDRPAGMASTDTQYF,TGTGCCAGCAGCGACCGCCCTGCAGGGATGGCTAGCACAGATACGCAGTATTTT